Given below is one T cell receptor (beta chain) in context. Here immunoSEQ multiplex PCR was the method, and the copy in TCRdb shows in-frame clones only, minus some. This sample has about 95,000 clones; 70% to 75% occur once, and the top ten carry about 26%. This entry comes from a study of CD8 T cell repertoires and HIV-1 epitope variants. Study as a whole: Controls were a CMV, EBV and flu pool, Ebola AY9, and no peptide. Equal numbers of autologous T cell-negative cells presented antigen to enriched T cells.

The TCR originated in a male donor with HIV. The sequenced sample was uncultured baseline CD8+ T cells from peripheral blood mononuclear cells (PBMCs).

DNA for the CDR3: TGTGCCAGCAACGACAGGGACGGCAATCAGCCCCAGCATTTT. This sequence encodes CASNDRDGNQPQHF. This chain joins TRBV7-2 and TRBJ1-5, with 7 positions matching TRBD1. The CDR3 totals 14 residues. Per the germline V gene, CDR1 is SGHTA and CDR2 is FQGNSA. With 7 bases clipped from V and 2 bases from J, the junction kept 5 bases outside the gene matches.